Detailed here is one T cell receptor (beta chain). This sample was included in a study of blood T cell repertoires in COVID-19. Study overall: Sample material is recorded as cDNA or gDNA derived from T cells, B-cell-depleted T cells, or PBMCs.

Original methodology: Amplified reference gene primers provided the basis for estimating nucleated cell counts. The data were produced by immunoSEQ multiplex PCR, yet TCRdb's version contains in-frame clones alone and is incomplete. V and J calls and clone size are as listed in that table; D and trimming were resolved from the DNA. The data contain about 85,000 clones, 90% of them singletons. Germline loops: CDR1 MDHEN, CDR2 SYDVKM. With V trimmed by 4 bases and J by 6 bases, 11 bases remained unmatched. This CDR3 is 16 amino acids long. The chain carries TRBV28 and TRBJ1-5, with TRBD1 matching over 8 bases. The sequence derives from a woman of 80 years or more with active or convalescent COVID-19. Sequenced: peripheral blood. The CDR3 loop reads CASSSLRTGSGQPQHF. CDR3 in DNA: TGTGCCAGCAGTTCATTACGGACAGGGTCCGGTCAGCCCCAGCATTTT.